This T cell receptor (beta chain) appears in the sequencing data of a study of blood T cell repertoires in COVID-19. Study-level background: T cells, B-cell-depleted T cells, or PBMCs supplied cDNA or gDNA.

Sequenced by immunoSEQ multiplex PCR; TCRdb stores in-frame clones only, minus some. This sample has around 100,000 clones, with 84% found just once. The CDR3 contains 15 residues. V lost 3 bases to trimming and J lost 5 bases; unmatched junction nucleotides: 7. Germline V lookup: CDR1 LNHNV, CDR2 YYDKDF (reference sequence). The source of this sequence is a woman aged 60-70 years with acute or convalescent COVID-19. The sample taken for sequencing was peripheral blood. The genes are TRBV15 and TRBJ1-5, with 7 nucleotides matching TRBD1. Here the CDR3 DNA reads TGTGCCACCAGCAGGCTTACAGGGGCGGATCAGCCCCAGCATTTT. Amino acid sequence: CATSRLTGADQPQHF.